This T cell receptor (beta chain) was sequenced in a study of shared clonotypes between healthy human individuals. The CDR3 is 14 amino acids. Germline CDR1 is LNHDA and CDR2 is SQIVND (reference sequence). V lost 11 bases, J lost 11 bases, and 15 bases stayed unmatched. This table comes from immunoSEQ multiplex PCR, and its TCRdb copy is limited to in-frame clones, with some not included. In the table there are some 1.4 million clones, 95% to 97% of which are singletons. Sequencing was carried out using naive CD4+ T cells sorted from blood. Indicated subset: CD45RA+ positively selected. This chain joins TRBV19 and TRBJ2-4; 10 bases are a match to TRBD2. This sequence originates from a man aged 25-45 years in good health. In DNA, the CDR3 is TGTGCCTCAAGGGTATCGAGCGGGAGGGCTCTTCAGTACTTC. It encodes CASRVSSGRALQYF.